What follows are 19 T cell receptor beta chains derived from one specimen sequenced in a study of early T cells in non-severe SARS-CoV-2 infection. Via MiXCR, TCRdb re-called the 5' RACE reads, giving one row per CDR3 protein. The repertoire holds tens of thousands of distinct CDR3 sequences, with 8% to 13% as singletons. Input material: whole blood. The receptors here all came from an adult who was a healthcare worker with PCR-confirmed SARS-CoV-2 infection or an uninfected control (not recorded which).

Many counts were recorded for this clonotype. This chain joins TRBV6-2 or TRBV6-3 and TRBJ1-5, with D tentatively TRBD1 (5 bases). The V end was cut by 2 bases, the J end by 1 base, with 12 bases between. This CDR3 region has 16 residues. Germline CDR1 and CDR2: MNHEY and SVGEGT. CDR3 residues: CASSYRLGASNQPQHF. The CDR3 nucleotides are TGTGCCAGCAGTTACCGCTTAGGGGCCAGCAATCAGCCCCAGCATTTT.

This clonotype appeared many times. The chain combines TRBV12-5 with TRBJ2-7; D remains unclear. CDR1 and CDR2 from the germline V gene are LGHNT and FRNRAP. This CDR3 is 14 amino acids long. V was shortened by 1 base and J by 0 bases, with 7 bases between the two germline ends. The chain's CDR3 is CASGLGVSSYEQYF. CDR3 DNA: TGTGCTAGTGGTTTGGGGGTCAGCTCCTACGAGCAGTACTTC.

This CDR3 is CASSLRTPPYEQYF. Written as DNA, the CDR3 is TGTGCCAGCAGCTTGAGGACACCTCCTTACGAGCAGTACTTC. This chain connects TRBV7-2 to TRBJ2-7; tentatively, D is TRBD1 (5 bases). Per the germline V gene, CDR1 is SGHTA and CDR2 is FQGNSA. The length of the CDR3 is 14 residues. Trimming removed 3 bases at V and 4 bases at J, with 13 bases between.

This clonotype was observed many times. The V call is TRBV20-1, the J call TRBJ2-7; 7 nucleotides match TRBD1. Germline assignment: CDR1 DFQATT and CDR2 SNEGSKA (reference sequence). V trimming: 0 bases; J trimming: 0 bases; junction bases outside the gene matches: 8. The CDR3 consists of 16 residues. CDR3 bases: TGCAGTGCTAGAGAGATGGACAGGCGCGCCTCCTACGAGCAGTACTTC. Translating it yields CSAREMDRRASYEQYF.

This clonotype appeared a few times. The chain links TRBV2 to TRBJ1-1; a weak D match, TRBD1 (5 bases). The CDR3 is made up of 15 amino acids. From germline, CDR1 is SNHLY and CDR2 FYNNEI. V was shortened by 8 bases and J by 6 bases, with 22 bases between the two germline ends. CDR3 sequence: CASGHGEVGWSEAFF. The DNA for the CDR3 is TGTGCCAGCGGACACGGTGAAGTCGGATGGTCTGAAGCTTTCTTT.

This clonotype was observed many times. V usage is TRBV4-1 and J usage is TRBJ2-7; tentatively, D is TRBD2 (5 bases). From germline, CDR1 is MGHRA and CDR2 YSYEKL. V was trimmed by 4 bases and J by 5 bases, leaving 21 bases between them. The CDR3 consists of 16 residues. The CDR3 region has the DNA TGCGCCAGCAGCCGTGGCGGGCTCACAGTTATCCACGAGCAGTACTTC. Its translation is CASSRGGLTVIHEQYF.

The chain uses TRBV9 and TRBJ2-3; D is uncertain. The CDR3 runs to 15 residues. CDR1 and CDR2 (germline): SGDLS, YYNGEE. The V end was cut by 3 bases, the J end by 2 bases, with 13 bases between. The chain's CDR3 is CASSAALLYTDTQYF. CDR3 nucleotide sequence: TGTGCCAGCAGCGCCGCCCTGCTGTACACAGATACGCAGTATTTT.

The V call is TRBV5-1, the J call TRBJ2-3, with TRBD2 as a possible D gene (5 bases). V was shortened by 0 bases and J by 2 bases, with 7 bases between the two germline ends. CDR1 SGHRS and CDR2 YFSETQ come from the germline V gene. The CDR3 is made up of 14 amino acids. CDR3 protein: CASSLDGVTDTQYF. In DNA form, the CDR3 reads TGCGCCAGCAGCTTGGACGGGGTCACAGATACGCAGTATTTT.

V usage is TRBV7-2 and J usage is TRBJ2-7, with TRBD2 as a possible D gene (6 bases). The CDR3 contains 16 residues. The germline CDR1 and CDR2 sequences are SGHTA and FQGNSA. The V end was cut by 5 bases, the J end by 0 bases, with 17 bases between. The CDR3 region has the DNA TGTGCCAGCAGCCCCTCCGCGGGACTGAGCTCCTACGAGCAGTACTTC. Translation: CASSPSAGLSSYEQYF.

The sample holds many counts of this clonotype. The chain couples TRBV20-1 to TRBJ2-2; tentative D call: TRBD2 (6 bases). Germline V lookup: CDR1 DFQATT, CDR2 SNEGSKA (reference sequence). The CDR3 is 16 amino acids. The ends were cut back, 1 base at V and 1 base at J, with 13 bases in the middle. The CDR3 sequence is CSARGPGTRNTGELFF. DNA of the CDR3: TGCAGTGCTAGAGGTCCCGGGACTCGGAACACCGGGGAGCTGTTTTTT.

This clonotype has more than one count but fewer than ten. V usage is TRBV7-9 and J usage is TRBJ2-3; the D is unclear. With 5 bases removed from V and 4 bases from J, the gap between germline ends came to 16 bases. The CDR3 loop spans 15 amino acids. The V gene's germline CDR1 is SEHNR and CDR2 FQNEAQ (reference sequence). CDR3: CASSPAGGVADTQYF. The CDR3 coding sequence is TGTGCCAGCAGCCCCGCCGGCGGAGTCGCAGATACGCAGTATTTT.

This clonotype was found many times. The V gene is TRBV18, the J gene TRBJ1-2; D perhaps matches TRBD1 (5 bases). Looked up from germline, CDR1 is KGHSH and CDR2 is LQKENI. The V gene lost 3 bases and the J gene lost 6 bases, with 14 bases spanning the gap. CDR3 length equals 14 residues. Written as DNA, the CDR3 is TGTGCCAGCTCACCCCCGAGGGGTATCGATGGCTACACCTTC. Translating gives CASSPPRGIDGYTF.

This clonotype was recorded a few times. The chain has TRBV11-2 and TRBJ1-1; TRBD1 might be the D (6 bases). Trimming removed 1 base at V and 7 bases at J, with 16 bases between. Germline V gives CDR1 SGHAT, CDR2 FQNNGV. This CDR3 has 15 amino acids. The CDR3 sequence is CASSLGLGQLDEAFF. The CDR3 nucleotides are TGTGCCAGCAGCTTAGGTTTAGGACAGCTCGATGAAGCTTTCTTT. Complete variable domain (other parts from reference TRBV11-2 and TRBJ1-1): EAGVAQSPRYKIIEKRQSVAFWCNPISGHATLYWYQQILGQGPKLLIQFQNNGVVDDSQLPKDRFSAERLKGVDSTLKIQPAKLEDSAVYLCASSLGLGQLDEAFFGQGTRLTVV.

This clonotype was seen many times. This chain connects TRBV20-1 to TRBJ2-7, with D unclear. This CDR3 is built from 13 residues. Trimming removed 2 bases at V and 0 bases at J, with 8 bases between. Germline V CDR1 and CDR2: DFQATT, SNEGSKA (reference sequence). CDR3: CSARSVNSYEQYF. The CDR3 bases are TGCAGTGCTAGATCGGTTAACTCCTACGAGCAGTACTTC.

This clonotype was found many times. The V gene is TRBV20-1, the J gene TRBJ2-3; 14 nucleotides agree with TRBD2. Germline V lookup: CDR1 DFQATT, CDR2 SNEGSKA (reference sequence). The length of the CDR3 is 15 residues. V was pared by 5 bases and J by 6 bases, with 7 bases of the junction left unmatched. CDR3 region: CSARRLAGGMDTQYF. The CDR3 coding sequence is TGCAGTGCTCGACGACTAGCGGGGGGGATGGATACGCAGTATTTT.

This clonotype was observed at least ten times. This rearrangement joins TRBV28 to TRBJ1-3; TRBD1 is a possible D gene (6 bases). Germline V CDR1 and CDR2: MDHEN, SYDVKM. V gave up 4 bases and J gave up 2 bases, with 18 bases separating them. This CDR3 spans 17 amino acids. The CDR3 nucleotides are TGTGCCAGCAGTTCTTTGAGGGGGGCGCGAGCTGGAAACACCATATATTTT. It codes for CASSSLRGARAGNTIYF. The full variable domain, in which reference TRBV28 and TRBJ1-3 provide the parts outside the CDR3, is DVKVTQSSRYLVKRTGEKVFLECVQDMDHENMFWYRQDPGLGLRLIYFSYDVKMKEKGDIPEGYSVSREKKERFSLILESASTNQTSMYLCASSSLRGARAGNTIYFGEGSWLTVV.

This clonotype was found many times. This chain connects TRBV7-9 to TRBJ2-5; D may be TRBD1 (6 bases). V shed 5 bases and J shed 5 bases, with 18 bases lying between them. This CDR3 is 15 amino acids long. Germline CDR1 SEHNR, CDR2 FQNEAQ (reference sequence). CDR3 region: CASSHGTLARETQYF. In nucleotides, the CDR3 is TGTGCCAGCAGCCACGGGACACTCGCGAGGGAGACCCAGTACTTC.

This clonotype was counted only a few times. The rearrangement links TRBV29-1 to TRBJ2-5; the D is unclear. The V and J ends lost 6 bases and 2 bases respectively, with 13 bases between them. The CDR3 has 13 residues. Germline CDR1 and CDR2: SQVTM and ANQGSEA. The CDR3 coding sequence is TGCAGCGTCGCCTTTGCGGTTCAAGAGACCCAGTACTTC. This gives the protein CSVAFAVQETQYF.

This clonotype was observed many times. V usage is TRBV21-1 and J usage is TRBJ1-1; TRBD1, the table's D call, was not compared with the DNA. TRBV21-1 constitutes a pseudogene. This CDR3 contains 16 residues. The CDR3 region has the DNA TGTGCCAGCAGCAAAAGAAGGCGCGGGTTAGGCACTGAAGCTTTCTTT. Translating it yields CASSKRRRGLGTEAFF.